This T cell receptor (beta chain) emerged from a study of blood T cells in healthy people across ages. The V and J ends lost 5 bases and 5 bases respectively, with 18 bases between them. The CDR3 totals 15 residues. The V gene's germline CDR1 is SGHVS and CDR2 FNYEAQ. At least 6 million PBMCs were isolated per sample. Per sample, extraction of total RNA gave at least 6 micrograms in every case. Primed by a sample-barcoded 5' primer and a J-beta primer mix, a second PCR proceeded for 7 to 11 cycles. Researchers report that each sample yielded at least 3 million CDR3-containing paired-end reads. MiXCR, run by TCRdb on the 5' RACE reads, gives a single entry per CDR3 protein. Of around 1.5 million distinct CDR3 sequences in the sample, roughly 45% were seen once.

This chain joins TRBV7-6 and TRBJ2-5, with D maybe TRBD2 (5 bases). The sample was blood. The TCR originated in a young woman in good health. CDR3 sequence: CASSPGGAHWETQYF. CDR3 DNA sequence: TGTGCCAGCAGCCCAGGAGGCGCCCACTGGGAGACCCAGTACTTC.